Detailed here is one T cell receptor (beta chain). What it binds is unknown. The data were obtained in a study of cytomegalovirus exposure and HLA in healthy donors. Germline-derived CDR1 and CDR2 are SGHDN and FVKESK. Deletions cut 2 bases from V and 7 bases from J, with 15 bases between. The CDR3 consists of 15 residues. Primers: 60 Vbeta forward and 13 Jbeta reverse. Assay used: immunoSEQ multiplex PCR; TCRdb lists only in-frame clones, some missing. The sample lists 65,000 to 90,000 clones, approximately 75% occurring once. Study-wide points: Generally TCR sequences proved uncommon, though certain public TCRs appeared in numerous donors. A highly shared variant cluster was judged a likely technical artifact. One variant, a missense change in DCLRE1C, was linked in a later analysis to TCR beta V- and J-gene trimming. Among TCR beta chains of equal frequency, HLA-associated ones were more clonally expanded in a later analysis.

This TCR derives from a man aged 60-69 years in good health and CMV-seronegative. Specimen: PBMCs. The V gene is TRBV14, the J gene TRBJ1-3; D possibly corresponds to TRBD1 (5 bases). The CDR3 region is CASSQLGGGTNTIYF. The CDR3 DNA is TGTGCCAGCAGCCAACTGGGGGGAGGAACGAACACCATATATTTT.